These 22 T cell receptor beta chains were sequenced from one sample in a study of T cells in Graves' hyperthyroidism and ophthalmopathy. RNA transcripts served as the template for amplifying TCR beta CDR3 regions. First-round RT-PCR with HTBI primers amplified the TCR CDR3 region. TCRdb fed the multiplex PCR reads into MiXCR, producing one record per CDR3 protein. The sample shows 110,000 to 150,000 distinct CDR3 sequences, around 20% of them seen only once. Input material: blood. The receptors originated from a woman aged 45 to 65 with Graves' hyperthyroidism that later progressed to Graves' ophthalmopathy.

A remark on this clonotype: A much bigger clone sits one base away, suggesting this may be a read error. The gene calls are TRBV30 and TRBJ1-5; D is uncertain. Germline V gene data show CDR1 as GTSNPN and CDR2 as SVGIG (reference sequence). This CDR3 has 12 residues. The CDR3 here is CARSGSNQPQHF. The CDR3 coding sequence is TGTGCCCGGAGTGGCAGCAATCAGCCCCAGCATTTT.

This clonotype was observed at least ten times. V and J are TRBV24-1 and TRBJ1-1; D unresolved. CDR1 is KGHDR, CDR2 SFDVKD, per germline. V was pared by 3 bases and J by 9 bases, with 10 bases between. The CDR3 totals 12 residues. CDR3 DNA sequence: TGTGCCACCAGTGATACGACGGAGAAAGCTTTCTTT. Residues: CATSDTTEKAFF.

This clonotype appeared a few times. The V gene is TRBV15, the J gene TRBJ1-2; TRBD1 agrees at 9 bases. Germline V CDR1 and CDR2: LNHNV, YYDKDF (reference sequence). V shed 4 bases, J shed 7 bases, and the junction held 7 bases outside the gene matches. The CDR3 contains 14 residues. CDR3 loop: CATSTGTGQFGYTF. CDR3 in DNA: TGTGCCACCAGCACGGGGACAGGGCAGTTTGGCTACACCTTC.

At least ten counts were recorded for this clonotype. The gene calls are TRBV7-9 and TRBJ1-3; 8 bases are shared with TRBD1. The CDR3 consists of 15 residues. V gave up 8 bases and J gave up 0 bases; unmatched junction bases: 6. Germline V gene sequence: CDR1 SEHNR, CDR2 FQNEAQ (reference sequence). The CDR3: CASGTGTGSGNTIYF. CDR3 sequence (DNA): TGTGCCAGCGGTACCGGGACAGGCTCTGGAAACACCATATATTTT.

The rearrangement links TRBV20-1 to TRBJ1-2, with D hard to call. The CDR3 is 14 amino acids. The ends were cut back, 0 bases at V and 0 bases at J, with 8 bases in the middle. Per the germline V gene, CDR1 is DFQATT and CDR2 is SNEGSKA (reference sequence). The CDR3 loop reads CSARDPLANYGYTF. DNA for the CDR3: TGCAGTGCTAGAGATCCGTTAGCTAACTATGGCTACACCTTC.

Worth noting for this clonotype: A much bigger clone sits one base away, suggesting this may be a read error. The J gene is TRBJ1-4, the V gene TRBV5-1; weak D call: TRBD1 (6 bases). Germline V lookup: CDR1 SGHRS, CDR2 YFSETQ. The CDR3 covers 16 residues. In DNA, the CDR3 is TGCGCCAGCAGCTTGGCCACAGGGACAACTAATGGAAAACTGTTTTTT. It specifies CASSLATGTTNGKLFF.

The sample holds many counts of this clonotype. This chain joins TRBV5-1 and TRBJ2-7, with 8 positions matching TRBD1. Germline loops: CDR1 SGHRS, CDR2 YFSETQ. Trimming cost V 0 bases and J 2 bases; bases outside gene matches: 4. The CDR3 length is 15 residues. CDR3 in DNA: TGCGCCAGCAGCTTGGAGACAGGGGCTACCTACGAGCAGTACTTC. Protein: CASSLETGATYEQYF.

This clonotype was detected ten times or more. The chain employs TRBV5-1 and TRBJ2-1, with 7 bases aligning to TRBD2. V shed 6 bases, J shed 8 bases, and the junction held 5 bases outside the gene matches. The V gene's germline CDR1 is SGHRS and CDR2 YFSETQ. The CDR3 totals 12 residues. The CDR3 sequence: CASMGGDDEQFF. CDR3 nucleotides: TGCGCCAGCATGGGGGGGGACGATGAGCAGTTCTTC.

The chain uses TRBV20-1 and TRBJ2-7, with D possibly being TRBD2 (5 bases). Trimming pared 1 base from V and 2 bases from J, leaving 9 bases between. The CDR3 spans 13 residues. Germline assignment: CDR1 DFQATT and CDR2 SNEGSKA (reference sequence). Here the CDR3 DNA reads TGCAGTGCTAGAGGAGTCGGGACCTACGAGCAGTACTTC. Protein sequence: CSARGVGTYEQYF.

On this clonotype itself: This may come from a read error, since a much larger clone is one base off. This chain joins TRBV30 and TRBJ2-2, with 8 positions matching TRBD1. CDR3 size: 15 residues. The germline gives CDR1 GTSNPN, CDR2 SVGIG (reference sequence). J lost 6 bases, V lost 8 bases, and 14 bases had no gene match. This chain's CDR3 is CARDRPWGQAGELFF. DNA for the CDR3: TGTGCCCGGGACAGGCCTTGGGGTCAGGCCGGGGAGCTGTTTTTT. Full variable domain (rest looked up from reference TRBV30 and TRBJ2-2): SQTIHQWPATLVQPVGSPLSLECTVEGTSNPNLYWYRQAAGRGLQLLFYSVGIGQISSEVPQNLSASRPQDRQFILSSKKLLLSDSGFYLCARDRPWGQAGELFFGEGSRLTVL.

This chain uses TRBV3-1 with TRBJ1-2; D not certain. Trimming shortened V by 1 base and J by 5 bases, and 11 bases separated the two germline ends. This CDR3 is built from 14 residues. Germline assignment: CDR1 LGHDT and CDR2 YNNKEL (reference sequence). The DNA for the CDR3 is TGTGCCAGCAGCCAAGGGGCGTTGGGATATGGCTACACCTTC. It yields the protein CASSQGALGYGYTF.

This clonotype was seen ten or more times. The V and J genes are TRBV2 and TRBJ2-1, with D hard to call. The V end was cut by 4 bases, the J end by 5 bases, with 9 bases between. This CDR3 has 13 residues. Germline V gene data show CDR1 as SNHLY and CDR2 as FYNNEI. CDR3 nucleotide sequence: TGTGCCAGCAGTGGGAGACTCAACAATGAGCAGTTCTTC. It translates to CASSGRLNNEQFF.

Only a few counts were recorded for this clonotype. The chain recombines TRBV3-1 with TRBJ2-6; 7 positions agree with TRBD1. The J segment lost 2 bases and the V segment lost 4 bases, leaving 2 bases of the junction unmatched. This CDR3 has 15 residues. Germline lookup yields CDR1 LGHDT and CDR2 YNNKEL (reference sequence). The CDR3 region has the DNA TGTGCCAGCAGCCGTGGGACAGCTGGGGCCAACGTCCTGACTTTC. Translating gives CASSRGTAGANVLTF.

The chain is built from TRBV2 and TRBJ2-1; TRBD2 agrees at 12 bases. Unmatched junction bases numbered 5, after V lost 4 bases and J lost 7 bases. There are 15 residues in the CDR3. Per germline, CDR1 SNHLY and CDR2 FYNNEI. This chain's CDR3 is CASSATSGSPNEQFF. The CDR3 DNA is TGTGCCAGCAGTGCGACTAGCGGGAGTCCAAATGAGCAGTTCTTC.

This clonotype was seen many times. The CDR3 is CASSFQGRYNEQFF. The CDR3 DNA reads TGTGCCAGCAGCTTTCAGGGCCGTTACAATGAGCAGTTCTTC. This chain connects TRBV7-2 to TRBJ2-1; tentative D call: TRBD1 (5 bases). V dropped 3 bases and J dropped 4 bases, with 10 bases sitting between them. This CDR3 region has 14 residues. Germline V gene sequence: CDR1 SGHTA, CDR2 FQGNSA.

The chain is built from TRBV9 and TRBJ2-5; D is uncertain. The V gene lost 0 bases and the J gene lost 1 base, with 4 bases spanning the gap. The CDR3 length is 13 residues. Germline CDR1 SGDLS, CDR2 YYNGEE. The DNA for the CDR3 is TGTGCCAGCAGCGTAGCCAGCCAAGAGACCCAGTACTTC. It translates to CASSVASQETQYF. Supplemented by reference TRBV9 and TRBJ2-5, the full variable domain reads DSGVTQTPKHLITATGQRVTLRCSPRSGDLSVYWYQQSLDQGLQFLIQYYNGEERAKGNILERFSAQQFPDLHSELNLSSLELGDSALYFCASSVASQETQYFGPGTRLLVL.

The chain couples TRBV28 to TRBJ2-3; no clear D. This CDR3 region has 12 residues. Looked up from germline, CDR1 is MDHEN and CDR2 is SYDVKM. V was clipped by 9 bases and J by 6 bases, with 13 bases between them. The CDR3 is CASDGVSDTQYF. The CDR3 DNA reads TGTGCCAGTGACGGAGTTTCGGATACGCAGTATTTT. The full variable domain, with the rest looked up from reference TRBV28 and TRBJ2-3, is DVKVTQSSRYLVKRTGEKVFLECVQDMDHENMFWYRQDPGLGLRLIYFSYDVKMKEKGDIPEGYSVSREKKERFSLILESASTNQTSMYLCASDGVSDTQYFGPGTRLTVL.

The chain is built from TRBV29-1 and TRBJ1-1, with D unresolved. V was trimmed by 1 base and J by 4 bases, leaving 16 bases between them. Germline loops: CDR1 SQVTM, CDR2 ANQGSEA. The CDR3 sequence is 15 residues long. The CDR3 loop is CSVEGREGGITEAFF. CDR3 nucleotides: TGCAGCGTTGAAGGCCGGGAAGGAGGGATCACTGAAGCTTTCTTT.

The sample holds a few counts of this clonotype. CDR3 region: CASSVGVSGRNTEAFF. CDR3 DNA sequence: TGTGCCAGCAGCGTAGGGGTCTCCGGTAGGAACACTGAAGCTTTCTTT. The chain links TRBV9 to TRBJ1-1; D is unresolved. With 0 bases removed from V and 1 base from J, the gap between germline ends came to 13 bases. The length of the CDR3 is 16 residues. CDR1 and CDR2 from the germline V gene are SGDLS and YYNGEE.

The gene calls are TRBV6-1 and TRBJ1-5; TRBD1 is a possible D gene (5 bases). Germline V gene sequence: CDR1 MNHNS, CDR2 SASEGT. This CDR3 comprises 16 residues. V shed 6 bases and J shed 3 bases, with 18 bases lying between them. Here the CDR3 reads CASRLGGERNNQPQHF. The CDR3, as DNA: TGTGCCAGCAGGCTGGGGGGTGAGAGGAACAATCAGCCCCAGCATTTT.

The V and J genes are TRBV20-1 and TRBJ2-7; D may be TRBD1 (5 bases). V was cut by 1 base and J by 2 bases, with 15 bases left in between. Germline CDR1 is DFQATT and CDR2 is SNEGSKA (reference sequence). The CDR3 extends over 15 amino acids. Here the CDR3 reads CSARVYKGIPYEQYF. In nucleotides, the CDR3 is TGCAGTGCTAGAGTTTATAAGGGGATCCCCTACGAGCAGTACTTC.

This chain links TRBV7-9 with TRBJ2-1, with 10 bases lining up with TRBD1. After removal of 5 bases from V and 4 bases from J, the junction contained 5 bases not matched to a gene. This CDR3 comprises 15 residues. Germline CDR1 reads SEHNR; CDR2 reads FQNEAQ (reference sequence). The CDR3: CASSPTGGRYNEQFF. In nucleotides, the CDR3 is TGTGCCAGCAGCCCGACAGGGGGCCGGTACAATGAGCAGTTCTTC.